The rows below give T cell receptor beta chains drawn from one sample of a study of response to subunit inactivated influenza vaccine. Each CDR3 protein gets one entry after TCRdb re-called the RT-PCR reads with MiXCR. The data contain roughly 790,000 distinct CDR3 sequences, around 21% of them singletons. This specimen consisted of PBMCs from blood, obtained around 5 days after vaccination. The source is a man over 45 who received an inactivated influenza vaccine. CDR3s include the opening cysteine and the closing phenylalanine or tryptophan. The D gene is left open where the match is weak. Clone sizes are given selectively: once, few, many, or a class where the clone is expanded.

V gene,clone size,D gene,J gene,CDR3 protein,CDR3 DNA
TRBV6-2/TRBV6-3,few,TRBD2,TRBJ2-4,CASSYDAAGGSNIQYF,TGTGCCAGCAGTTATGATGCCGCGGGGGGGAGCAACATTCAGTACTTC
TRBV7-9,few,TRBD2,TRBJ2-5,CAEDVAGETQYF,TGTGCCGAGGATGTAGCGGGCGAGACCCAGTACTTC
TRBV11-2,few,.,TRBJ2-7,CASSSPGKHEQYF,TGTGCCAGCAGCTCCCCCGGCAAGCACGAGCAGTACTTC
TRBV28,few,TRBD1,TRBJ1-1,CASSFRLPGTGGNTEAFF,TGTGCCAGCAGCTTCCGGCTCCCCGGGACAGGGGGCAACACTGAAGCTTTCTTT
TRBV7-2,.,.,TRBJ2-1,CASSLAYGQEQFF,TGTGCCAGCAGCTTAGCGTATGGACAGGAGCAGTTCTTC
TRBV20-1,.,.,TRBJ1-2,CSPAQILHGYTF,TGCAGCCCAGCCCAGATCCTTCATGGCTACACCTTC
TRBV7-9,few,TRBD1,TRBJ2-1,CASSVKDRVNEQFF,TGTGCCAGCAGCGTAAAGGACAGGGTGAATGAGCAGTTCTTC
TRBV29-1,few,.,TRBJ2-7,CSVAPGAYPASYEQYF,TGCAGCGTGGCCCCCGGAGCGTATCCTGCCTCCTACGAGCAGTACTTC
TRBV6-2/TRBV6-3,.,.,TRBJ1-5,CASSHRPIYSNQPQHF,TGTGCCAGCAGCCACCGCCCTATCTATAGCAATCAGCCCCAGCATTTT
TRBV12-3/TRBV12-4,.,.,TRBJ1-5,CASSPDGNSNQPQHF,TGTGCCAGCAGTCCGGACGGAAATAGCAATCAGCCCCAGCATTTT
TRBV7-3,few,TRBD2,TRBJ2-5,CASSRAGRETQYF,TGTGCCAGCAGCCGAGCGGGAAGAGAGACCCAGTACTTC
TRBV15,.,.,TRBJ2-5,CATGNQKETQYF,TGTGCCACCGGTAACCAGAAGGAGACCCAGTACTTC
TRBV7-2,few,.,TRBJ2-3,CASTQRHHTDTQYF,TGTGCCAGCACCCAAAGGCACCACACAGATACGCAGTATTTT
TRBV6-1,.,TRBD2,TRBJ2-7,CATTIGRGGEQYF,TGTGCCACCACCATCGGGAGGGGAGGCGAGCAGTACTTC
TRBV6-5,few,TRBD2,TRBJ2-1,CASSYSVGLAINEQFF,TGTGCCAGCAGTTACTCGGTTGGACTAGCAATAAATGAGCAGTTCTTC
TRBV3-1,.,.,TRBJ2-7,CASCQVTEGFGEQYF,TGTGCCAGCTGCCAAGTTACCGAGGGTTTTGGCGAGCAGTACTTC
TRBV20-1,.,TRBD2,TRBJ2-1,CSARSVGTSGGAANEQFF,TGCAGTGCTAGGAGCGTAGGGACTAGCGGGGGGGCGGCCAATGAGCAGTTCTTC
TRBV7-8,.,.,TRBJ2-1,CASSSLANNEQFF,TGTGCCAGCAGCTCCTTAGCGAACAATGAGCAGTTCTTC
TRBV5-1,.,TRBD1,TRBJ2-3,CASSHPTGEDTQYF,TGCGCCAGCAGCCATCCTACAGGGGAGGATACGCAGTATTTT
TRBV6-2/TRBV6-3,few,.,TRBJ2-3,CASSLLADGGPGDTQYF,TGTGCCAGCAGTCTGCTCGCGGATGGGGGCCCAGGCGATACGCAGTATTTT
TRBV12-3/TRBV12-4,many,TRBD1,TRBJ1-4,CASSRTGGWEEKLFF,TGTGCCAGCAGTCGGACAGGGGGATGGGAAGAAAAACTGTTTTTT
TRBV6-1,.,.,TRBJ1-2,CASSRSPNYGYTF,TGTGCCAGCAGCAGATCCCCTAACTATGGCTACACCTTC
TRBV6-2/TRBV6-3,many,.,TRBJ2-5,CASSPWETQYF,TGTGCCAGCAGCCCATGGGAGACCCAGTACTTC
TRBV4-2,.,TRBD2,TRBJ2-1,CASSQLAGVSSGEQFF,TGTGCCAGCAGCCAACTAGCGGGAGTATCCTCGGGTGAGCAGTTCTTC
TRBV6-1,few,.,TRBJ1-6,CASSAPLGDNSPLHF,TGTGCCAGCAGTGCCCCCCTTGGGGATAATTCACCCCTCCACTTT
TRBV6-1,few,TRBD2,TRBJ2-7,CASRPGLATGEQYF,TGTGCCAGCAGGCCGGGACTAGCGACGGGCGAGCAGTACTTC
TRBV9,few,TRBD1,TRBJ2-1,CASSLRQGGEQFF,TGTGCCAGCAGCCTTCGACAGGGCGGTGAGCAGTTCTTC
TRBV20-1,few,.,TRBJ2-7,CSAYTSQDRSYEQYF,TGCAGTGCATACACCTCCCAGGATAGGTCCTACGAGCAGTACTTC
TRBV5-1,few,.,TRBJ1-1,CASRRAGGTEAFF,TGCGCCAGCAGGAGGGCGGGGGGCACTGAAGCTTTCTTT
TRBV20-1,few,.,TRBJ2-7,CSAREVRAATEQYF,TGCAGTGCTAGAGAGGTCCGAGCGGCCACAGAGCAGTACTTC
TRBV18,.,.,TRBJ2-7,CASSPNSSSLSYEQYF,TGTGCCAGCTCACCAAACTCTAGCAGCTTATCCTACGAGCAGTACTTC
TRBV12-3/TRBV12-4,.,TRBD2,TRBJ2-1,CASSLETSGRNEQFF,TGTGCCAGCAGTTTAGAGACTAGCGGGAGAAATGAGCAGTTCTTC
TRBV10-2,.,TRBD2,TRBJ2-7,CASRGGLAGYEQYF,TGCGCCAGTAGGGGGGGACTAGCGGGATACGAGCAGTACTTC
TRBV28,few,TRBD1,TRBJ2-7,CASSPKPDRTFF,TGTGCCAGCAGTCCCAAACCGGACAGGACATTCTTC
TRBV15,few,TRBD1,TRBJ1-6,CATSRAQGANSPLHF,TGTGCCACCAGCAGAGCCCAGGGGGCTAATTCACCCCTCCACTTT
TRBV20-1,.,.,TRBJ2-5,CSASDPGGGSETQYF,TGCAGTGCTAGTGATCCTGGGGGTGGGTCAGAGACCCAGTACTTC
TRBV7-8,few,TRBD1,TRBJ1-6,CASSLEWTGASPLHF,TGTGCCAGCAGCTTAGAATGGACAGGGGCTTCACCCCTCCACTTT
TRBV7-9,.,TRBD2,TRBJ2-3,CASRARLAGSTDTQYF,TGTGCCAGCAGGGCAAGACTAGCGGGGTCCACAGATACGCAGTATTTT
TRBV24-1,.,.,TRBJ2-7,CATRPGSRAKHEQYF,TGTGCCACCAGGCCCGGGTCGAGGGCGAAACACGAGCAGTACTTC
TRBV20-1,.,.,TRBJ2-4,CSARGLGGELAKNIQYF,TGCAGTGCTAGAGGATTAGGAGGGGAACTAGCCAAAAACATTCAGTACTTC
TRBV12-3/TRBV12-4,.,.,TRBJ1-1,CASSFHRENTEAFF,TGTGCCAGCAGTTTCCACAGGGAGAACACTGAAGCTTTCTTT
TRBV15,few,.,TRBJ2-7,CATSGSMGHEQYF,TGTGCCACCAGCGGCTCGATGGGTCACGAGCAGTACTTC
TRBV20-1,.,.,TRBJ1-1,CSASGRVEGQNTEAFF,TGCAGTGCTAGCGGTAGAGTAGAGGGCCAGAACACTGAAGCTTTCTTT
TRBV12-3/TRBV12-4,few,.,TRBJ1-1,CASSSVRTVAFF,TGTGCCAGCAGTTCTGTGCGGACAGTGGCTTTCTTT
TRBV30,.,.,TRBJ1-5,CAWSVPGEGARNQPQHF,TGTGCCTGGAGTGTACCCGGGGAAGGTGCTCGCAATCAGCCCCAGCATTTT
TRBV28,.,TRBD1,TRBJ2-3,CASSKDRGLRTDTQYF,TGTGCCAGCAGCAAAGACAGGGGGCTAAGGACAGATACGCAGTATTTT
TRBV7-9,many,TRBD1,TRBJ1-2,CASSLARGQGGYGYTF,TGTGCCAGCAGCTTAGCGCGAGGACAGGGAGGGTATGGCTACACCTTC
TRBV2,once,TRBD1,TRBJ2-3,CASWPGQGPTDTQYF,TGTGCCAGCTGGCCGGGACAGGGGCCCACAGATACGCAGTATTTT
TRBV6-2/TRBV6-3,.,.,TRBJ1-5,CASSSTSQGYNQPQHF,TGTGCCAGCAGTTCTACCTCACAGGGATACAATCAGCCCCAGCATTTT
TRBV20-1,few,TRBD1,TRBJ2-7,CSAAGTGEQYF,TGCAGTGCTGCCGGGACAGGTGAACAGTACTTC
TRBV12-3/TRBV12-4,.,TRBD1,TRBJ1-6,CASSGGTDYSPLHF,TGTGCCAGCAGTGGCGGGACAGATTATTCACCCCTCCACTTT
TRBV6-1,.,.,TRBJ2-7,CASTPAGAGTYEQYF,TGTGCCAGCACCCCGGCCGGCGCAGGGACCTACGAGCAGTACTTC
TRBV19,few,.,TRBJ2-1,CASSMPPEYNEQFF,TGTGCCAGTAGTATGCCGCCGGAGTACAATGAGCAGTTCTTC
TRBV5-1,few,.,TRBJ2-1,CASSFSGDSYNEQFF,TGCGCCAGCAGCTTTTCGGGGGACTCCTACAATGAGCAGTTCTTC